The clone carrying this T cell receptor beta chain was seen many times. Its antigen is not known. The CDR3 spans 14 residues. The V end was cut by 3 bases, the J end by 3 bases, with 11 bases between. A universal primer binding site was introduced by template switching. The final cDNA contained unique molecular identifiers. Via MiXCR, TCRdb re-called the 5' RACE reads, giving one row per CDR3 protein. The sample lists hundreds of thousands of distinct CDR3 sequences; around 20% were seen once. This entry belongs to a study of identical twins. Findings and caveats of the study: Memory repertoires lacked the insertion deficit that abundant cord blood beta clonotypes showed.

This sample was shared with a second study, whose subject was T cells expressing NK-cell markers. That source adds: The authors applied an anti-gamma-delta TCR antibody in several experiments, and it restricted sorting to alpha-beta TCR T cells. Researchers report these clonotypes also headed the CD3+CD56-NKG2C+ fraction in several donors.

The receptor's source is a young woman in good health. V usage is TRBV12-3 or TRBV12-4 and J usage is TRBJ2-5, with D uncertain. Sequenced sample: PBMCs. The DNA for the CDR3 is TGTGCCAGCAGTTTGGGTCTTGGGGAAGAGACCCAGTACTTC. This translates into CASSLGLGEETQYF.